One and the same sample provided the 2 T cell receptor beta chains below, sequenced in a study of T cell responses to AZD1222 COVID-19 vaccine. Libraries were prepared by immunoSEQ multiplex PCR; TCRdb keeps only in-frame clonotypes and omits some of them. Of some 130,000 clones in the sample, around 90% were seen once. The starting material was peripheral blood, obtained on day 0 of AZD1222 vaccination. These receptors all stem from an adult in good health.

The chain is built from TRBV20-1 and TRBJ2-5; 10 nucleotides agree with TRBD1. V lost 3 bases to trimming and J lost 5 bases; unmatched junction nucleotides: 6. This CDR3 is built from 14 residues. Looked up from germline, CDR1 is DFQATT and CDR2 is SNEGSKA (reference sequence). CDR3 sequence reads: CSASRDRGRETQYF. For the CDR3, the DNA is TGCAGTGCTAGTAGGGACAGGGGAAGGGAGACCCAGTACTTC.

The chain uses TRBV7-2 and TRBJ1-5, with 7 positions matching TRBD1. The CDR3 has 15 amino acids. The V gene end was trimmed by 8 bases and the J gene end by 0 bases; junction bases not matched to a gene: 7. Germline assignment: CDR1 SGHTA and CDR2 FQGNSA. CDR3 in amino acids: CASAITGASNQPQHF. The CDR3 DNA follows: TGTGCCAGCGCCATAACAGGGGCTAGCAATCAGCCCCAGCATTTT.